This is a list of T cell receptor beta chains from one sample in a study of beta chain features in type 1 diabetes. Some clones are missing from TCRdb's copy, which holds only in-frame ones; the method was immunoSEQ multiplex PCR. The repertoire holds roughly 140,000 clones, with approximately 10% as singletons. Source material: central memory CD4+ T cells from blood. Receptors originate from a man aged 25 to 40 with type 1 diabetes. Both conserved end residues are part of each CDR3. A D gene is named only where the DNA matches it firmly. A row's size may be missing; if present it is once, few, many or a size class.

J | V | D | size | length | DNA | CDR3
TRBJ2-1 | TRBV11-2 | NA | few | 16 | TGTGCCAGCAGCCGCTCGGGGGCGGGAGTCTTCCATGAGCAGTTCTTC | CASSRSGAGVFHEQFF
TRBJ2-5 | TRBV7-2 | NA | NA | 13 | TGTGCCAGCAGCTTAAGGAGTCCAGAGACCCAGTACTTC | CASSLRSPETQYF
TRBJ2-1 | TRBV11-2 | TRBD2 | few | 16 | TGTGCCAGCAGCTTAGCTAGCGGGAGAGGTTACAATGAGCAGTTCTTC | CASSLASGRGYNEQFF
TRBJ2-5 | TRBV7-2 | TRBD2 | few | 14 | TGTGCCAGCAGCTCCCAGCGGGGGCAAGAGACCCAGTACTTC | CASSSQRGQETQYF
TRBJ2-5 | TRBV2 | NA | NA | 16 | TGTGCCAGCAGAACAGGGCGGGGGACCCATCAAGAGACCCAGTACTTC | CASRTGRGTHQETQYF
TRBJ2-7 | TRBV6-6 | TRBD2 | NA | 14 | TGTGCCAGCAGTTTAAGCGGGAGGAGGTACGAGCAGTACTTC | CASSLSGRRYEQYF
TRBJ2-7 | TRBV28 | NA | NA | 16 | TGTGCCAGCAGTTCCGTGGACTACGTCGGGCGCTACGAGCAGTACTTC | CASSSVDYVGRYEQYF
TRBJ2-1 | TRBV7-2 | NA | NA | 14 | TGTGCCAGCAGCTTGGACTGGTCCTACAATGAGCAGTTCTTC | CASSLDWSYNEQFF
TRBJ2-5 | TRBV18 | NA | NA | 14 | TGTGCCAGCTCCTCCGGCGGGACCCAAGAGACCCAGTACTTC | CASSSGGTQETQYF
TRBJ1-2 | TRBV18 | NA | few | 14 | TGTGCCAGCTCACTTGCGACAGATAACTATGGCTACACCTTC | CASSLATDNYGYTF